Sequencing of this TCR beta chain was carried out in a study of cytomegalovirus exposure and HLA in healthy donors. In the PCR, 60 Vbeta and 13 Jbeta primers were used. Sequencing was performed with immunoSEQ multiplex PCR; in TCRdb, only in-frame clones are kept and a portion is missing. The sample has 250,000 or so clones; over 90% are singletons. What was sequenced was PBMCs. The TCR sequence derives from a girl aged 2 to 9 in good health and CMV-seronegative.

CDR3 residues: CASSVIDRLGEQYF. Here the CDR3 DNA reads TGTGCCAGCAGCGTTATAGACAGGTTGGGCGAGCAGTACTTC. The chain has TRBV11-2 and TRBJ2-7; a weak D match, TRBD1 (6 bases). V lost 5 bases and J 6 bases, leaving 17 bases between the germline ends. Germline V lookup: CDR1 SGHAT, CDR2 FQNNGV. The CDR3 is 14 amino acids.